This T cell receptor beta chain was identified in a study of T-cell reconstitution after alpha-beta-depleted transplantation in children. Researchers prepared the TCRbeta library using unique molecular identifiers, the study reports. One entry per CDR3 protein, called by TCRdb with MiXCR from the PCR reads. The sample shows 7,500 to 8,500 distinct CDR3 sequences, around 30% of them seen only once. Germline assignment: CDR1 DFQATT and CDR2 SNEGSKA (reference sequence). The CDR3 covers 13 residues. V was cut by 1 base and J by 4 bases, with 11 bases left in between. The clonotype comes from a boy in the first two years of life who had a stem cell transplant for SCID, so the T cells may come from the graft donor. The chain couples TRBV20-1 to TRBJ2-7; D gene unclear. The source material was peripheral blood, sampled 60 days after TCRalphabeta/CD19-depleted stem cell transplant. This CDR3 is CSARARSRYEQYF. The CDR3 DNA reads TGCAGTGCTAGAGCCCGTAGCCGGTACGAGCAGTACTTC.